The 10 T cell receptor beta chains reported below all come from one sample, sequenced in a study of immune evolution from preneoplasia to lung adenocarcinoma. Generated by immunoSEQ multiplex PCR, the TCRdb table keeps only in-frame clones and is missing some. Seen here are 6,500 to 10,000 clones, approximately 81% observed once, and the top ten hold 6.5% to 8.5%. Sequenced: FFPE invasive lung adenocarcinoma tissue. These receptors all stem from a person aged 45 to 59 with lung adenocarcinoma.

The chain combines TRBV4-1 with TRBJ2-1, with D maybe TRBD2 (7 bases). The CDR3 contains 17 residues. Trimming took off 2 bases at V and 3 bases at J, with 17 bases between the two ends. The germline CDR1 and CDR2 sequences are MGHRA and YSYEKL. The CDR3 is CASSQSRTRGNYNEQFF. DNA for the CDR3: TGCGCCAGCAGCCAATCCCGGACTAGGGGGAACTACAATGAGCAGTTCTTC.

This chain connects TRBV10-3 to TRBJ1-4; D is unclear. Germline V gene sequence: CDR1 ENHRY, CDR2 SYGVKD. CDR3 size: 15 residues. The V and J ends lost 0 bases and 8 bases respectively, with 13 bases between them. The CDR3 region is CAISESRGGGEKLFF. The CDR3 bases are TGTGCCATCAGTGAGTCGCGGGGTGGAGGGGAAAAACTGTTTTTT.

This clone was detected once. The genes are TRBV30 and TRBJ1-3; D is undetermined. Germline V gives CDR1 GTSNPN, CDR2 SVGIG (reference sequence). V was cut by 1 base and J by 9 bases, with 4 bases left in between. There are 10 residues in the CDR3. CDR3 coding DNA: TGTGCCTGGAGTGGTCCCACCATATATTTT. It translates to CAWSGPTIYF.

This chain connects TRBV29-1 to TRBJ2-1; 11 positions agree with TRBD2. The CDR3 totals 17 residues. Germline trimming cut 2 bases from V and 2 bases from J; bases unmatched to any gene: 8. Germline V gene sequence: CDR1 SQVTM, CDR2 ANQGSEA. The CDR3 DNA is TGCAGCGTTGAACGACTAGCGGGGAGTCCCCCCTACAATGAGCAGTTCTTC. Encoded protein: CSVERLAGSPPYNEQFF.

The genes are TRBV7-3 and TRBJ2-1, with D possibly being TRBD2 (6 bases). The CDR3 is 15 residues long. The ends were cut back, 2 bases at V and 0 bases at J, with 8 bases in the middle. Germline assignment: CDR1 SGHTA and CDR2 FQGTGA. The CDR3 here is CASSLDGSSYNEQFF. The CDR3, as DNA: TGTGCCAGCAGCTTAGACGGGAGCTCCTACAATGAGCAGTTCTTC.

The rearrangement joins TRBV11-2 to TRBJ2-2; tentative D call: TRBD2 (6 bases). The CDR3 runs 14 residues. The V end was cut by 6 bases, the J end by 8 bases, with 16 bases between. Germline CDR1 SGHAT, CDR2 FQNNGV. Here the CDR3 DNA reads TGTGCCAGCAGGGCTCCAACGGGACTGGGGGAGCTGTTTTTT. Residues: CASRAPTGLGELFF.

This chain joins TRBV29-1 and TRBJ2-7, with 9 nucleotides matching TRBD1. The CDR3 runs to 12 residues. V gave up 6 bases and J gave up 4 bases; unmatched junction bases: 4. The germline V gene has CDR1 SQVTM and CDR2 ANQGSEA. CDR3 in amino acids: CSVGQGRYEQYF. The CDR3 DNA is TGCAGCGTCGGACAGGGGAGGTACGAGCAGTACTTC.

The genes are TRBV18 and TRBJ2-5; weak D call: TRBD1 (5 bases). The CDR3 has 15 residues. Trimming took off 2 bases at V and 5 bases at J, with 15 bases between the two ends. Germline V gene sequence: CDR1 KGHSH, CDR2 LQKENI. For the CDR3, the DNA is TGTGCCAGCTCACCAAGGGCACCGTCAGGGGAGACCCAGTACTTC. This sequence encodes CASSPRAPSGETQYF.

V and J are TRBV5-1 and TRBJ2-1; D not resolved. Germline CDR1 is SGHRS and CDR2 is YFSETQ. The CDR3 sequence is 17 residues long. V lost 4 bases, J lost 0 bases, and 17 bases lay in between. CDR3 sequence (DNA): TGCGCCAGCAGCCGGTCTGGAAGGGCTAGCTCCTACAATGAGCAGTTCTTC. Encoded protein: CASSRSGRASSYNEQFF.

The J gene is TRBJ1-5, the V gene TRBV27; 8 bases are a match to TRBD1. Per germline, CDR1 MNHEY and CDR2 SMNVEV (reference sequence). Losses at the gene ends were 6 bases for V and 5 bases for J; bases not matched to a gene: 6. The CDR3 has 14 amino acids. The chain's CDR3 is CASSPRTGHQPQHF. The CDR3 nucleotides read TGTGCCAGCAGCCCTCGGACAGGGCATCAGCCCCAGCATTTT.